This T cell receptor beta chain was retrieved from a study of T cell responses to AZD1222 COVID-19 vaccine. General study points: Within unmutated variant regions lay the reported targets of nearly half of spike-specific TCRs. Repertoires in all cases were sampled only once the peak T cell response had passed. There were mostly white British donors and more females than males, and clonal diversity was possibly underestimated.

V shed 2 bases and J shed 5 bases, with 7 bases lying between them. CDR3 length: 13 amino acids. In germline, CDR1 is SEHNR, CDR2 FQNEAQ (reference sequence). Some clones are missing from TCRdb's copy, which holds only in-frame ones; the method was immunoSEQ multiplex PCR. The sample holds roughly 100,000 clones; 85% to 90% are singletons and the top ten take 4.5% to 6%. Remarks on this clone: The antigen remains unidentified.

The V and J genes are TRBV7-9 and TRBJ1-5; D uncertain. The TCR was taken from an adult in good health. The sample in question was peripheral blood, obtained on day 0 of AZD1222 vaccination. The CDR3: CASSLMRDQPQHF. The CDR3 DNA reads as TGTGCCAGCAGCTTAATGAGGGATCAGCCCCAGCATTTT.